Each of the 28 T cell receptor beta chains below was sequenced from the same sample in a study of molecular identifiers for immune sequencing clone quantification. MiXCR, applied by TCRdb to the PCR reads, yields one record per CDR3 protein. Of nearly 650,000 distinct CDR3 sequences in the sample, roughly 25% were seen once. Sequencing was carried out using naive CD8+ T cells from blood, with Jurkat cell RNA spiked in. Subset of the sample: FACS-sorted CD8+CD4-CCR7+CD45RA+ naive T cells. Receptors originate from a human donor in good health. Some libraries in this study had Jurkat cell RNA spiked in.

The V and J genes are TRBV20-1 and TRBJ2-7; no definite D call. The V gene's germline CDR1 is DFQATT and CDR2 SNEGSKA (reference sequence). V shed 6 bases and J shed 3 bases, with 15 bases lying between them. The length of the CDR3 is 13 residues. CDR3 sequence: CSAVGIGDYEQYF. The CDR3 DNA is TGCAGTGCGGTGGGGATTGGGGACTACGAGCAGTACTTC.

The chain links TRBV5-6 to TRBJ1-5, with TRBD1 identical over 7 bases. V shed 6 bases, J shed 0 bases, and the junction held 6 bases outside the gene matches. Per germline, CDR1 SGHDT and CDR2 YYEEEE. The CDR3 is 15 residues long. The CDR3 DNA follows: TGTGCCAGCACCCTGGGACAGTCTAGCAATCAGCCCCAGCATTTT. As protein: CASTLGQSSNQPQHF.

This clonotype was seen at least ten times. The chain uses TRBV20-1 and TRBJ2-7; 7 nucleotides match TRBD1. J gave up 2 bases and V 0 bases, and 4 bases lay outside the gene matches. The CDR3 is 14 amino acids. Germline V gene lookup returns CDR1 DFQATT and CDR2 SNEGSKA (reference sequence). CDR3 sequence reads: CSARDGDRPYEQYF. In DNA, the CDR3 is TGCAGTGCTAGAGATGGGGACAGACCCTACGAGCAGTACTTC.

The gene calls are TRBV19 and TRBJ1-5, with D possibly matching TRBD1 (5 bases). Germline V lookup: CDR1 LNHDA, CDR2 SQIVND (reference sequence). V was clipped by 3 bases and J by 6 bases, with 9 bases between them. The CDR3 is 13 amino acids. The CDR3 nucleotides are TGTGCCAGTAGTATCGTCGGGGCTCAGCCCCAGCATTTT. Its translation: CASSIVGAQPQHF.

V usage is TRBV12-3 or TRBV12-4 and J usage is TRBJ1-2; D remains ambiguous. V was pared by 5 bases and J by 3 bases, with 13 bases between. The CDR3 is 14 residues long. As DNA, the CDR3 is TGTGCCAGCAGTGCCACCGAAGGATACTATGGCTACACCTTC. This translates into CASSATEGYYGYTF.

The sample holds many counts of this clonotype. The J gene is TRBJ2-1, the V gene TRBV7-8; 9 bases agree with TRBD1. The CDR3 has 16 amino acids. Germline V gene data show CDR1 as SGHVS and CDR2 as FQNEAQ. With 4 bases clipped from V and 4 bases from J, the junction kept 8 bases outside the gene matches. CDR3 region: CASSSVWTGAYNEQFF. The DNA of the CDR3 is TGTGCCAGCAGCTCAGTATGGACAGGGGCATACAATGAGCAGTTCTTC. The full variable domain, with the rest looked up from reference TRBV7-8 and TRBJ2-1, is GAGVSQSPRYKVAKRGQDVALRCDPISGHVSLFWYQQALGQGPEFLTYFQNEAQLDKSGLPSDRFFAERPEGSVSTLKIQRTQQEDSAVYLCASSSVWTGAYNEQFFGPGTRLTVL.

This clonotype was picked up a small number of times. The rearrangement joins TRBV4-1 to TRBJ2-7; perhaps TRBD1 as D (6 bases). Per the germline V gene, CDR1 is MGHRA and CDR2 is YSYEKL. Trimming stripped 3 bases from V and 3 bases from J, with 15 bases between. The CDR3 contains 15 residues. The CDR3 loop reads CASSHHREGGYEQYF. CDR3 sequence (DNA): TGCGCCAGCAGCCACCACAGGGAAGGAGGCTACGAGCAGTACTTC.

Only a few counts were recorded for this clonotype. V is TRBV14 and J is TRBJ2-1; 9 bases are a match to TRBD1. The germline CDR1 and CDR2 sequences are SGHDN and FVKESK. This CDR3 has 15 residues. Trimming at V came to 5 bases and at J to 7 bases, leaving 9 bases not matched to a gene. The CDR3 region is CASSDTGGAINEQFF. CDR3 bases: TGTGCCAGCAGCGATACAGGGGGCGCGATTAATGAGCAGTTCTTC.

The table lists this clonotype with many counts. The V gene is TRBV12-3 or TRBV12-4, the J gene TRBJ1-5; 7 bases align to TRBD1. The CDR3 sequence is 15 residues long. V shed 6 bases, J shed 3 bases, and the junction held 8 bases outside the gene matches. CDR3 loop: CASSNTGVVNQPQHF. In DNA form, the CDR3 reads TGTGCCAGCAGCAATACAGGGGTCGTCAATCAGCCCCAGCATTTT.

This clonotype has ten or more counts. This chain uses TRBV12-3 or TRBV12-4 with TRBJ1-1; D not resolved. Trimming shortened V by 3 bases and J by 6 bases, and 11 bases separated the two germline ends. This CDR3 spans 13 amino acids. CDR3 protein: CASSFNSPAEAFF. CDR3 coding DNA: TGTGCCAGCAGTTTTAACAGTCCTGCTGAAGCTTTCTTT.

This clonotype has a count of ten or more. The CDR3 spells CASSLTSETQYF. In DNA form, the CDR3 reads TGTGCCAGCAGCCTGACTAGTGAAACGCAGTATTTT. The rearrangement uses TRBV14 and TRBJ2-3; D may be TRBD2 (6 bases). The CDR3 is 12 residues long. Per the germline V gene, CDR1 is SGHDN and CDR2 is FVKESK. V shed 4 bases and J shed 9 bases, with 11 bases lying between them.

This clonotype has only a few counts. V usage is TRBV3-1 and J usage is TRBJ2-5; D gene ambiguous. CDR3 length: 11 residues. V was shortened by 3 bases and J by 5 bases, with 4 bases between the two germline ends. Per the germline V gene, CDR1 is LGHDT and CDR2 is YNNKEL (reference sequence). The CDR3 DNA sequence: TGTGCCAGCAGCCAGATGGAGACCCAGTACTTC. Translated: CASSQMETQYF.

The rearrangement links TRBV12-3 or TRBV12-4 to TRBJ2-5; 7 nucleotides match TRBD1. The CDR3 has 18 amino acids. Unmatched junction bases numbered 15, after V lost 4 bases and J lost 1 base. As DNA, the CDR3 is TGTGCCAGCAGTTCGGGTGCGGACCGGGACAGTAGCCAAGAGACCCAGTACTTC. It codes for CASSSGADRDSSQETQYF.

This clonotype was counted many times. The chain combines TRBV27 with TRBJ2-3; tentatively, D is TRBD1 or TRBD2 (5 bases each). V lost 5 bases to trimming and J lost 9 bases, with 18 bases between them. Germline values: CDR1 MNHEY, CDR2 SMNVEV (reference sequence). CDR3 length: 14 amino acids. DNA for the CDR3: TGTGCCAGCAGTCTAGACAGTCTGCCGGGGACGCAGTATTTT. The encoded protein is CASSLDSLPGTQYF.

For this clonotype: A much larger clone lies a single base off, so this may be a read error. The chain combines TRBV7-8 with TRBJ1-4; D possibly corresponds to TRBD1 (6 bases). CDR1 is SGHVS, CDR2 FQNEAQ, per germline. The CDR3 consists of 15 residues. The CDR3 loop is CASSLGWTDNEKLVF. CDR3 DNA: TGTGCCAGCAGCTTAGGTTGGACAGACAATGAAAAACTGGTTTTT.

This clonotype came up once. V gene TRBV18 combines with J gene TRBJ2-7, with D hard to call. The CDR3 is 14 residues long. The V end was cut by 3 bases, the J end by 3 bases, with 12 bases between. Germline assignment: CDR1 KGHSH and CDR2 LQKENI. CDR3 sequence: CASSPWGSFYEQYF. CDR3 DNA: TGTGCCAGCTCACCGTGGGGAAGCTTCTACGAGCAGTACTTC.

In its sample, this clonotype was seen a few times. This rearrangement joins TRBV30 to TRBJ2-3; 11 bases fit TRBD2. This CDR3 is 14 amino acids long. V was clipped by 3 bases and J by 3 bases; unmatched bases: 2. Per the germline V gene, CDR1 is GTSNPN and CDR2 is SVGIG (reference sequence). CDR3 DNA sequence: TGTGCCTGGAGCTCTAGCGGGAGGACAGATACGCAGTATTTT. Translated: CAWSSSGRTDTQYF.

V usage is TRBV19 and J usage is TRBJ2-5, with 7 bases lining up with TRBD2. The CDR3 length is 16 residues. CDR1 is LNHDA, CDR2 SQIVND, per germline (reference sequence). Unmatched junction bases numbered 14, after V lost 7 bases and J lost 3 bases. CDR3 in DNA: TGTGCCAGTAAGCCCCCCTCAGGGACTACGGAAGAGACCCAGTACTTC. It yields the protein CASKPPSGTTEETQYF.

In its sample, this clonotype was seen many times. This chain joins TRBV2 and TRBJ2-4, with D possibly being TRBD2 (6 bases). The CDR3 runs 18 residues. Trimming left V 6 bases short and J 5 bases short, with 26 bases between. Per the germline V gene, CDR1 is SNHLY and CDR2 is FYNNEI. Here the CDR3 reads CASSPPPPWVADQNIQYF. For the CDR3, the DNA is TGTGCCAGCAGCCCACCACCCCCATGGGTAGCGGATCAAAACATTCAGTACTTC.

This clonotype was counted only a few times. The chain is built from TRBV11-2 and TRBJ2-3; 10 bases map to TRBD2. J gave up 1 base and V 3 bases, and 7 bases lay outside the gene matches. The CDR3 has 17 residues. Germline V gene data show CDR1 as SGHAT and CDR2 as FQNNGV. The CDR3 sequence: CASSFPSGGVGTDTQYF. The CDR3 DNA sequence: TGTGCCAGCAGCTTCCCTAGCGGGGGAGTAGGCACAGATACGCAGTATTTT.

This clonotype showed up just a few times. The chain is built from TRBV12-3 or TRBV12-4 and TRBJ2-2, with D maybe TRBD1 (6 bases). CDR3 size: 17 residues. V lost 0 bases and J lost 1, with 12 bases in between. The CDR3 here is CASSLARMDRNTGELFF. CDR3 DNA sequence: TGTGCCAGCAGTTTAGCTCGCATGGACAGGAACACCGGGGAGCTGTTTTTT.

This chain connects TRBV7-9 to TRBJ1-4, with 7 bases lining up with TRBD1. CDR1 and CDR2 (germline): SEHNR, FQNEAQ (reference sequence). V trimming: 5 bases; J trimming: 10 bases; junction bases outside the gene matches: 4. CDR3 length: 12 residues. The CDR3 spells CASSQGGGKLFF. In nucleotides, the CDR3 is TGTGCCAGCAGCCAGGGGGGGGGAAAACTGTTTTTT.

Many counts were recorded for this clonotype. The chain links TRBV10-3 to TRBJ2-3; 7 positions match TRBD1. The CDR3 sequence is 17 residues long. V was pared by 2 bases and J by 0 bases, with 8 bases of the junction left unmatched. CDR1 and CDR2 from the germline V gene are ENHRY and SYGVKD. CDR3 region: CAISEASGTVSTDTQYF. Here the CDR3 DNA reads TGTGCCATCAGTGAGGCCTCCGGGACAGTTAGCACAGATACGCAGTATTTT.

This clonotype was seen a few times. A clone one base away is much larger, so this may be a read error. This chain connects TRBV28 to TRBJ2-3, with a possible D match to TRBD2 (5 bases). Between the trimmed V and J ends, which lost 8 bases and 1 base, there was a span of 16 bases. The length of the CDR3 is 15 residues. CDR1 is MDHEN and CDR2 is SYDVKM in the germline V gene. The CDR3 loop reads CASGSYGERTDTQYF. CDR3 bases: TGTGCCAGCGGTTCGTACGGGGAGCGCACAGATACGCAGTATTTT.

This clonotype turned up a few times. V and J are TRBV12-3 or TRBV12-4 and TRBJ1-5, with D unclear. V was pared by 1 base and J by 4 bases, with 11 bases between. This CDR3 has 15 amino acids. CDR3 sequence reads: CASSLERPLNQPQHF. The CDR3 DNA sequence: TGTGCCAGCAGTTTAGAAAGGCCTCTAAATCAGCCCCAGCATTTT.

The V gene is TRBV6-5, the J gene TRBJ2-7, with 8 bases that match TRBD1. The length of the CDR3 is 16 residues. Losses at the gene ends were 6 bases for V and 1 base for J; bases not matched to a gene: 11. Germline CDR1 MNHEY, CDR2 SVGAGI. DNA for the CDR3: TGTGCCAGCAGAGGGGATACTACAGGGGGATCCTACGAGCAGTACTTC. Encoded protein: CASRGDTTGGSYEQYF.

This sequence joins TRBV2 and TRBJ1-2; no firm D call. Germline V gene data show CDR1 as SNHLY and CDR2 as FYNNEI. CDR3 length: 13 amino acids. V lost 9 bases and J lost 2, with 13 bases in between. In nucleotides, the CDR3 is TGTGCCAGGCCCGGGGAGGTAAACTATGGCTACACCTTC. Amino acids: CARPGEVNYGYTF.

This clonotype has more than one count but fewer than ten. The chain couples TRBV20-1 to TRBJ2-7; D may be TRBD1 or TRBD2 (6 bases each). The CDR3 spans 14 residues. The germline V and J ends were trimmed by 3 bases and 5 bases, with 17 bases remaining between them. Germline V gene data show CDR1 as DFQATT and CDR2 as SNEGSKA (reference sequence). The CDR3 nucleotides are TGCAGTGCTAGTGACCCCGGGGGCCTCGACGAGCAGTACTTC. It codes for CSASDPGGLDEQYF.